The entry below gives a single T cell receptor beta chain sequence along with its context. This CDR3 spans 12 amino acids. Germline loops: CDR1 SGDLS, CDR2 YYNGEE. Trimming left V 3 bases short and J 6 bases short, with 7 bases between. These data belong to a study of blood T cell repertoires in COVID-19. Some clones are missing from TCRdb's copy, which holds only in-frame ones; the method was immunoSEQ multiplex PCR. The data show about half a million clones, about 88% seen once. The rearrangement joins TRBV9 to TRBJ2-1; D gene ambiguous. The sample was PBMCs or T cells enriched from blood (not recorded which). This TCR derives from a woman aged 55-70 years who had recovered from COVID-19. Here the CDR3 reads CASSAEANEQFF. The CDR3, as DNA: TGTGCCAGCAGCGCCGAGGCCAATGAGCAGTTCTTC.